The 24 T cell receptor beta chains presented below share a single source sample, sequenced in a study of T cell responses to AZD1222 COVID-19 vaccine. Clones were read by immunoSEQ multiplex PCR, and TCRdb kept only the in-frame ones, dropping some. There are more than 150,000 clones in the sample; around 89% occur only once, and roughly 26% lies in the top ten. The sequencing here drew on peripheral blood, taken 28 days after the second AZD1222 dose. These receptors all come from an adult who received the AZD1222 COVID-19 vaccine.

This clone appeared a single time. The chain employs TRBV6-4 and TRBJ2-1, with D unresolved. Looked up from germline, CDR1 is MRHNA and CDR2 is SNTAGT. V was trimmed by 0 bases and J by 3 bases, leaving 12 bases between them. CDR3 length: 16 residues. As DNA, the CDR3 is TGTGCCAGCAGTGACTCCTTCAGACGCAACTACAATGAGCAGTTCTTC. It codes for CASSDSFRRNYNEQFF.

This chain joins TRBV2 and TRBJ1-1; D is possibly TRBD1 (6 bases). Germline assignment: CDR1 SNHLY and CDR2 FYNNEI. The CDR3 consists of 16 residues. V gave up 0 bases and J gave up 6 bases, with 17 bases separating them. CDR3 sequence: CASSEAGFRGLPEAFF. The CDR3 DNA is TGTGCCAGCAGTGAAGCGGGTTTCCGGGGGCTACCTGAAGCTTTCTTT.

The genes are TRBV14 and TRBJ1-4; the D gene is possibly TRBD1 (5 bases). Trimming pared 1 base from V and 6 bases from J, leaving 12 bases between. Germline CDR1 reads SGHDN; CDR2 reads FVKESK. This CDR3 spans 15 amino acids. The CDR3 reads CASSQVLWGDEKLFF. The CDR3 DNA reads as TGTGCCAGCAGCCAAGTTCTGTGGGGGGATGAAAAACTGTTTTTT.

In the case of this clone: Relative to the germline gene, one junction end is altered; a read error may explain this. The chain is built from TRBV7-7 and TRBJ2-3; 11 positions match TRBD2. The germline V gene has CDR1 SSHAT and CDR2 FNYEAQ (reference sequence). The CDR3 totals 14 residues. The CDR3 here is CASSLGLAGDTQYF. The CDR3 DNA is TGTGCTAGCAGCTTAGGACTAGCGGGAGATACGCAGTATTTT.

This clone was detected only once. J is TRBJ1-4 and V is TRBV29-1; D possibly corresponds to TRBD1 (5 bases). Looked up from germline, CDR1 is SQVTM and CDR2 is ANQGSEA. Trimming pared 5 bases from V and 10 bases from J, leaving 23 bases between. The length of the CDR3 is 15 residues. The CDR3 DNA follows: TGCAGCGTTCGGCAGGGAAATCAGGGAGGGGTAAAACTGTTTTTT. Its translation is CSVRQGNQGGVKLFF.

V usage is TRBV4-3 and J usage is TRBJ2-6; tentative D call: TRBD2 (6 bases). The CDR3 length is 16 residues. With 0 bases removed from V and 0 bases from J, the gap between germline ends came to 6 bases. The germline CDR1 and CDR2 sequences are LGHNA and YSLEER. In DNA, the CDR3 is TGCGCCAGCAGCCAAGAAGCGGGCTCTGGGGCCAACGTCCTGACTTTC. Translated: CASSQEAGSGANVLTF.

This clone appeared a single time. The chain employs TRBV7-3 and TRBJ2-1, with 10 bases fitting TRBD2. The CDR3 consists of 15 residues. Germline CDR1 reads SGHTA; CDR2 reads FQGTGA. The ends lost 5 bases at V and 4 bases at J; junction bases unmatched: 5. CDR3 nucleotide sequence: TGTGCCAGCAGCCCCGGGACTAGCGAGTACAATGAGCAGTTCTTC. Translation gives CASSPGTSEYNEQFF.

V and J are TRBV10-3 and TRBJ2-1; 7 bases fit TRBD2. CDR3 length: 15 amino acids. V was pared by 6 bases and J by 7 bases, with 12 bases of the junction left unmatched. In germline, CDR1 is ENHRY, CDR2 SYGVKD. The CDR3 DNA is TGTGCCATCAGGGCTAGCGGTGGTATGGGGAATGAGCAGTTCTTC. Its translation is CAIRASGGMGNEQFF.

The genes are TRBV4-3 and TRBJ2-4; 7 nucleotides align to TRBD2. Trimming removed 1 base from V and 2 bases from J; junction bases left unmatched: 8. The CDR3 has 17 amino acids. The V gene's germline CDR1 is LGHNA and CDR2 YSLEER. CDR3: CASSQAGEGRTKNIQYF. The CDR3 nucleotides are TGCGCCAGCAGCCAAGCCGGGGAGGGGAGAACCAAAAACATTCAGTACTTC.

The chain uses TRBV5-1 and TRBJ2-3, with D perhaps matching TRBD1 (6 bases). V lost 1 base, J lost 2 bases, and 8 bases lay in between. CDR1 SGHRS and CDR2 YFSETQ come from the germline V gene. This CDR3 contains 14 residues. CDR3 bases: TGCGCCAGCAGCTTGACAGGGATCACAGATACGCAGTATTTT. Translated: CASSLTGITDTQYF.

DNA for the CDR3: TGTGCCAGCAGCCAAGATAACTATGGCTACACCTTC. Amino acid sequence: CASSQDNYGYTF. The chain joins TRBV14 to TRBJ1-2; D unclear. This CDR3 contains 12 residues. V lost 0 bases and J 1 base, leaving 0 bases between the germline ends. The germline gives CDR1 SGHDN, CDR2 FVKESK.

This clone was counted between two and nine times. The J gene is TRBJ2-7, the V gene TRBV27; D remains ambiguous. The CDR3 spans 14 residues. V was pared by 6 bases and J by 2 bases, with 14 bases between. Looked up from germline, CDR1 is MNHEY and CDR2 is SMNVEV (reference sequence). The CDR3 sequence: CASRPEGLPYEQYF. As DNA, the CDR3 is TGTGCCAGCAGACCAGAAGGGCTACCCTACGAGCAGTACTTC.

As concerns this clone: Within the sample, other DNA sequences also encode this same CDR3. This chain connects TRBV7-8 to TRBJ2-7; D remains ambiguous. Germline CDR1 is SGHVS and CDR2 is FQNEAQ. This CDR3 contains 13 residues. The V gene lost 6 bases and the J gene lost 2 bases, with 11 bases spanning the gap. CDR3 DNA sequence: TGTGCCAGCAGTTTGGACCGGGCCTACGAGCAGTACTTC. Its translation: CASSLDRAYEQYF.

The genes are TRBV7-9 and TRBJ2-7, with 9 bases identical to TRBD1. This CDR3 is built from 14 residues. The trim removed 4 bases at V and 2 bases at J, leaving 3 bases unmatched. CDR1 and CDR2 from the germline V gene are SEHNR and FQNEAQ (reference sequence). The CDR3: CASSSGTGTYEQYF. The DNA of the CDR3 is TGTGCCAGCAGCTCAGGGACAGGGACCTACGAGCAGTACTTC.

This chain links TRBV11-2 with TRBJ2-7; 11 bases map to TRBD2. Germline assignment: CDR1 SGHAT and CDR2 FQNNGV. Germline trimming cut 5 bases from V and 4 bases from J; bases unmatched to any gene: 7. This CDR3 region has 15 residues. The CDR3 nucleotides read TGTGCCAGCAGCCCACTAGCGGGAGCCAAGTACGAGCAGTACTTC. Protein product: CASSPLAGAKYEQYF.

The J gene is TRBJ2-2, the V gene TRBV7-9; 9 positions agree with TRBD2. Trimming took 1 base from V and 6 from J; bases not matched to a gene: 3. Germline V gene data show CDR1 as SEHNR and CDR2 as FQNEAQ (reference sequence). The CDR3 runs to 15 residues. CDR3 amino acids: CASSLVPSGAGELFF. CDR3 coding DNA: TGTGCCAGCAGCTTAGTTCCTAGCGGGGCCGGGGAGCTGTTTTTT.

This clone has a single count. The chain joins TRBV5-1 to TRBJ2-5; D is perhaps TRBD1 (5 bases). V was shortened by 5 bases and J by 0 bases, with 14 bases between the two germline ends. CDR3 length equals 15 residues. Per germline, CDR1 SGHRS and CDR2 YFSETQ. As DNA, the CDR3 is TGCGCCAGCAGAAAAGAACAGGCGAACCAAGAGACCCAGTACTTC. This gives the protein CASRKEQANQETQYF.

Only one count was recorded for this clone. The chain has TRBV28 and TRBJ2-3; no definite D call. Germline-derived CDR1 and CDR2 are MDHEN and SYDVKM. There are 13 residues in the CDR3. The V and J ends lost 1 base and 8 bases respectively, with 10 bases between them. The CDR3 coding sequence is TGTGCCAGCAGTTTATCGATGGAGTTTACGCAGTATTTT. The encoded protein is CASSLSMEFTQYF.

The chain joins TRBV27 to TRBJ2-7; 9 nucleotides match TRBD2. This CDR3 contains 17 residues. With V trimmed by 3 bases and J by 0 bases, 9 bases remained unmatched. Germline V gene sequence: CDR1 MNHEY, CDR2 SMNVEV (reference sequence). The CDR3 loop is CASSFAPSGASSYEQYF. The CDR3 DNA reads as TGTGCCAGCAGTTTCGCGCCTAGCGGGGCTAGCTCCTACGAGCAGTACTTC.

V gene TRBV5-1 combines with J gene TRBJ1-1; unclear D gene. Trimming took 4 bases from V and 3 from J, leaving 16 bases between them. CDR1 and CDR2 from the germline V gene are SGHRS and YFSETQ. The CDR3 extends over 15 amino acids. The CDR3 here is CASSGHGPRDTEAFF. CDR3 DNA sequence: TGCGCCAGCAGCGGTCATGGACCGAGGGACACTGAAGCTTTCTTT. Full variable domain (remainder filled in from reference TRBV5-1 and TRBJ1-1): KAGVTQTPRYLIKTRGQQVTLSCSPISGHRSVSWYQQTPGQGLQFLFEYFSETQRNKGNFPGRFSGRQFSNSRSEMNVSTLELGDSALYLCASSGHGPRDTEAFFGQGTRLTVV.

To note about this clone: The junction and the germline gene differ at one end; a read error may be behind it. CDR3 loop: CASSFRAGGVDTQYF. The DNA of the CDR3 is TGTGCTAGCAGCTTCAGGGCGGGAGGCGTAGATACGCAGTATTTT. The chain is built from TRBV7-7 and TRBJ2-3; 8 positions agree with TRBD2. This CDR3 is built from 15 residues. Germline loops: CDR1 SSHAT, CDR2 FNYEAQ (reference sequence).

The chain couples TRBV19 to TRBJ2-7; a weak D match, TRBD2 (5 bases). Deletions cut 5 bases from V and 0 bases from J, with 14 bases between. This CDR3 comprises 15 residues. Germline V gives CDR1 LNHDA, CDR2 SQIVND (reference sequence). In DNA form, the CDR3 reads TGTGCCAGTAGTCCTCTCGGGGAGTTCTCCTACGAGCAGTACTTC. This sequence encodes CASSPLGEFSYEQYF. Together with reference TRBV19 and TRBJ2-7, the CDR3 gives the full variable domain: DGGITQSPKYLFRKEGQNVTLSCEQNLNHDAMYWYRQDPGQGLRLIYYSQIVNDFQKGDIAEGYSVSREKKESFPLTVTSAQKNPTAFYLCASSPLGEFSYEQYFGPGTRLTVT.

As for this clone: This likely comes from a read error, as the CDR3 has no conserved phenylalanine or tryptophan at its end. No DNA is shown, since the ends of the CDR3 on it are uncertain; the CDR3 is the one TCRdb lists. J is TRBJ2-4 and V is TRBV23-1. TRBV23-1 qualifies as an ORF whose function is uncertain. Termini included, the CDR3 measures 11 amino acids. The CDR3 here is CASSQPSDSPG.

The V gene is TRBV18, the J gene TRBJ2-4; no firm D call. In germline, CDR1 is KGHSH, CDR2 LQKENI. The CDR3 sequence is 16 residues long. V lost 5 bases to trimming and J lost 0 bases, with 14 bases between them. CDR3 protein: CASSGTGLIAKNIQYF. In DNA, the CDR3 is TGTGCCAGCTCAGGAACGGGCCTCATAGCCAAAAACATTCAGTACTTC.